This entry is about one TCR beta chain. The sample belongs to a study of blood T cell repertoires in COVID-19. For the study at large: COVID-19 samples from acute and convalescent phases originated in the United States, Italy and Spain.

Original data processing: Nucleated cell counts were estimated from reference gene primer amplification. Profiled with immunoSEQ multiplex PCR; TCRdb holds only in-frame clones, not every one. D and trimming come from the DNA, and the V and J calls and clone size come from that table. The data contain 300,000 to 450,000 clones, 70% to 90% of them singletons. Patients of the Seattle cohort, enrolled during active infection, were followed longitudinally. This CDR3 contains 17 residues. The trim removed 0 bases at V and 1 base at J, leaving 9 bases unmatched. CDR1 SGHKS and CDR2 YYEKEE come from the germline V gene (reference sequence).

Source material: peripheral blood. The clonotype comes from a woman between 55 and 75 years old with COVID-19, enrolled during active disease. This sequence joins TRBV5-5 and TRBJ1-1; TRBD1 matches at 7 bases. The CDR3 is CASSLGLSQGRNTEAFF. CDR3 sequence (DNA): TGTGCCAGCAGCTTGGGCCTTTCACAGGGGAGGAACACTGAAGCTTTCTTT.